Below, 21 T cell receptor beta chains from the same sample are listed, as sequenced in a study of cytomegalovirus exposure and HLA in healthy donors. Primers: 60 Vbeta forward and 13 Jbeta reverse. TCRdb's copy holds only in-frame clones and misses some; the assay was immunoSEQ multiplex PCR. This table holds roughly 180,000 clones, over 70% found once. Material for sequencing was PBMCs. The source is a man in his late teens or twenties in good health and CMV-seronegative.

The CDR3 reads CASSFLADNEQFF. Written as DNA, the CDR3 is TGCGCCAGCAGCTTTCTAGCGGACAATGAGCAGTTCTTC. The chain has TRBV5-1 and TRBJ2-1, with 7 bases fitting TRBD2. CDR1 is SGHRS and CDR2 is YFSETQ in the germline V gene. Unmatched junction bases numbered 1, after V lost 2 bases and J lost 5 bases. The CDR3 sequence is 13 residues long.

The V call is TRBV30, the J call TRBJ2-7, with TRBD1 matching over 10 bases. The J segment lost 0 bases and the V segment lost 7 bases, leaving 6 bases of the junction unmatched. The length of the CDR3 is 14 residues. Germline CDR1 reads GTSNPN; CDR2 reads SVGIG (reference sequence). The DNA for the CDR3 is TGTGCCTTGGCTTGGACAGGGGGCTCCTACGAGCAGTACTTC. The encoded protein is CALAWTGGSYEQYF.

The gene calls are TRBV4-3 and TRBJ1-1, with 8 nucleotides matching TRBD1. The V segment lost 0 bases and the J segment 7 bases; nucleotides outside the gene matches: 10. This CDR3 comprises 16 residues. Germline assignment: CDR1 LGHNA and CDR2 YSLEER. The chain's CDR3 is CASSQDPFGTGYEAFF. The CDR3 DNA reads as TGCGCCAGCAGCCAAGACCCTTTTGGGACAGGCTATGAAGCTTTCTTT.

This clone was seen more than once but under ten times. The V call is TRBV7-6, the J call TRBJ2-2; TRBD1 matches at 7 bases. Trimming took 2 bases from V and 0 from J; bases not matched to a gene: 9. CDR3 length: 18 amino acids. Germline lookup yields CDR1 SGHVS and CDR2 FNYEAQ. The DNA of the CDR3 is TGTGCCAGCAGCTTATGGGCACAGGGGTTTGCGAACACCGGGGAGCTGTTTTTT. This codes for CASSLWAQGFANTGELFF.

The V gene is TRBV30, the J gene TRBJ1-2, with 7 bases aligning to TRBD1. The V segment lost 5 bases and the J segment 3 bases; nucleotides outside the gene matches: 3. This CDR3 has 12 residues. From germline, CDR1 is GTSNPN and CDR2 SVGIG (reference sequence). CDR3 protein: CAWGQVYYGYTF. DNA for the CDR3: TGTGCCTGGGGACAGGTGTACTATGGCTACACCTTC.

This clone was detected a few times. This rearrangement joins TRBV5-4 to TRBJ1-1; 8 bases agree with TRBD1. Trimming took 4 bases from V and 3 from J; bases not matched to a gene: 5. CDR1 and CDR2 from the germline V gene are SGHNT and YYREEE (reference sequence). The CDR3 extends over 14 amino acids. Here the CDR3 DNA reads TGTGCCAGCAGCGGAGGACAGGGACACACTGAAGCTTTCTTT. Amino acids: CASSGGQGHTEAFF.

The chain recombines TRBV6-5 with TRBJ2-5; 7 bases align to TRBD1. The CDR3 runs 15 residues. In germline, CDR1 is MNHEY, CDR2 SVGAGI. The V and J ends lost 6 bases and 5 bases, in that order; junction bases with no gene match: 12. The CDR3 loop is CASRLTIQGFETQYF. In nucleotides, the CDR3 is TGTGCCAGCAGATTAACAATACAGGGGTTTGAGACCCAGTACTTC.

The J gene is TRBJ1-2, the V gene TRBV11-2; 8 nucleotides line up with TRBD1. CDR1 is SGHAT, CDR2 FQNNGV, per germline. The CDR3 contains 15 residues. Trimming at V came to 3 bases and at J to 6 bases, leaving 9 bases not matched to a gene. CDR3 protein: CASSFSPDRANGYTF. The CDR3 DNA follows: TGTGCCAGCAGCTTCTCCCCGGACAGGGCGAATGGCTACACCTTC.

The V call is TRBV4-1, the J call TRBJ1-6, with 10 bases identical to TRBD1. Germline V CDR1 and CDR2: MGHRA, YSYEKL. There are 17 residues in the CDR3. V gave up 2 bases and J gave up 11 bases; unmatched junction bases: 12. For the CDR3, the DNA is TGCGCCAGCAGCCAATATACCGGGACAGGGGAAGCGACACCCCTCCACTTT. This sequence encodes CASSQYTGTGEATPLHF.

V usage is TRBV7-6 and J usage is TRBJ2-3, with D perhaps TRBD2 (5 bases). Trimming stripped 3 bases from V and 6 bases from J, with 16 bases between. The CDR3 has 15 residues. Germline V CDR1 and CDR2: SGHVS, FNYEAQ. The CDR3 loop reads CASSLTPLDRDTQYF. DNA of the CDR3: TGTGCCAGCAGCTTGACCCCACTAGATCGGGATACGCAGTATTTT.

The CDR3 sequence: CASSLRAETDTQYF. CDR3 sequence (DNA): TGTGCCAGCAGCTTGAGAGCGGAAACAGATACGCAGTATTTT. This chain links TRBV5-4 with TRBJ2-3; D possibly corresponds to TRBD2 (5 bases). CDR3 length equals 14 residues. Germline V lookup: CDR1 SGHNT, CDR2 YYREEE (reference sequence). The V gene lost 1 base and the J gene lost 3 bases, with 9 bases spanning the gap. Using reference TRBV5-4 and TRBJ2-3 for the parts outside the CDR3, the full variable domain is ETGVTQSPTHLIKTRGQQVTLRCSSQSGHNTVSWYQQALGQGPQFIFQYYREEENGRGNFPPRFSGLQFPNYSSELNVNALELDDSALYLCASSLRAETDTQYFGPGTRLTVL.

The rearrangement joins TRBV13 to TRBJ2-3; 7 bases are shared with TRBD2. This CDR3 is 14 amino acids long. The trim removed 5 bases at V and 7 bases at J, leaving 9 bases unmatched. Per the germline V gene, CDR1 is PRHDT and CDR2 is FYEKMQ (reference sequence). The CDR3 region is CASSPTSEPHTQYF. CDR3 DNA: TGTGCCAGCAGCCCTACTAGCGAGCCGCATACGCAGTATTTT.

This chain joins TRBV29-1 and TRBJ2-7; D possibly corresponds to TRBD1 (5 bases). The CDR3 is 12 residues long. Germline lookup yields CDR1 SQVTM and CDR2 ANQGSEA. Trimming removed 4 bases at V and 2 bases at J, with 9 bases between. In nucleotides, the CDR3 is TGCAGCGTTGGTACAGGAACCTACGAGCAGTACTTC. This gives the protein CSVGTGTYEQYF.

The chain is built from TRBV18 and TRBJ1-3; unclear D gene. V gave up 1 base and J gave up 0 bases, with 7 bases separating them. Per the germline V gene, CDR1 is KGHSH and CDR2 is LQKENI. CDR3 length: 15 amino acids. This CDR3 is CASSPLANSGNTIYF. The CDR3 DNA reads TGTGCCAGCTCACCACTGGCAAACTCTGGAAACACCATATATTTT.

The gene calls are TRBV19 and TRBJ1-2, with TRBD1 matching 10 bases. Germline V gene data show CDR1 as LNHDA and CDR2 as SQIVND (reference sequence). This CDR3 is built from 17 residues. The ends lost 2 bases at V and 3 bases at J; junction bases unmatched: 9. CDR3 in amino acids: CASSIKGQGRYYYGYTF. The CDR3 bases are TGTGCCAGTAGTATAAAGGGACAGGGGAGATACTACTATGGCTACACCTTC.

The V call is TRBV18, the J call TRBJ2-3, with D perhaps TRBD2 (5 bases). V lost 5 bases, J lost 2 bases, and 8 bases lay in between. In germline, CDR1 is KGHSH, CDR2 LQKENI. The CDR3 sequence is 13 residues long. The CDR3 sequence: CASSSDYTDTQYF. The CDR3 DNA reads TGTGCCAGCTCATCTGACTACACAGATACGCAGTATTTT.

In the case of this clone: The sample carries other DNA sequences with the same CDR3. The CDR3 coding sequence is TGTGCCAGCAGCGAGGGACATTATAGCAATCAGCCCCAGCATTTT. Translation gives CASSEGHYSNQPQHF. The rearrangement uses TRBV6-1 and TRBJ1-5, with a tentative D call TRBD1 (6 bases). The length of the CDR3 is 15 residues. Germline values: CDR1 MNHNS, CDR2 SASEGT. V gave up 6 bases and J gave up 0 bases, with 12 bases separating them.

V gene TRBV2 combines with J gene TRBJ2-7; 8 nucleotides align to TRBD1. Germline trimming cut 5 bases from V and 5 bases from J; bases unmatched to any gene: 5. The CDR3 is 13 amino acids. Germline CDR1 and CDR2: SNHLY and FYNNEI. CDR3 in DNA: TGTGCCAGCAGTTCCTGGACAGGGAACGAGCAGTACTTC. Its protein product is CASSSWTGNEQYF.

The rearrangement joins TRBV6-5 to TRBJ2-2; D might be TRBD1 (6 bases). CDR1 is MNHEY, CDR2 SVGAGI, per germline. The CDR3 runs 13 residues. With 10 bases removed from V and 5 bases from J, the gap between germline ends came to 14 bases. Here the CDR3 reads CATAIGGTGELFF. The CDR3, as DNA: TGTGCCACCGCGATAGGGGGAACCGGGGAGCTGTTTTTT.

This chain links TRBV30 with TRBJ2-7, with D possibly TRBD2 on 7 matching bases. Germline CDR1 and CDR2: GTSNPN and SVGIG (reference sequence). The CDR3 has 16 residues. The V end lost 3 bases, the J end lost 4 bases, and 22 bases lay between the germline ends. Here the CDR3 reads CAWRKGGGPFRYEQYF. CDR3 DNA: TGTGCCTGGAGGAAAGGGGGAGGGCCTTTTAGATACGAGCAGTACTTC.

Only one count was recorded for this clone. One end of the junction fails to match germline, which may point to a read error. The chain links TRBV7-7 to TRBJ2-5; D remains ambiguous. The CDR3 consists of 16 residues. The germline gives CDR1 SSHAT, CDR2 FNYEAQ (reference sequence). CDR3 residues: CASSLSHGGLRETQYF. The CDR3 bases are TGTGCTAGCAGCTTAAGTCATGGCGGATTGCGCGAGACCCAGTACTTC. Filled out from reference TRBV7-7 and TRBJ2-5, the complete variable domain reads GAGVSQSPRYKVTKRGQDVTLRCDPISSHATLYWYQQALGQGPEFLTYFNYEAQPDKSGLPSDRFSAERPEGSISTLTIQRTEQRDSAMYRCASSLSHGGLRETQYFGPGTRLLVL.